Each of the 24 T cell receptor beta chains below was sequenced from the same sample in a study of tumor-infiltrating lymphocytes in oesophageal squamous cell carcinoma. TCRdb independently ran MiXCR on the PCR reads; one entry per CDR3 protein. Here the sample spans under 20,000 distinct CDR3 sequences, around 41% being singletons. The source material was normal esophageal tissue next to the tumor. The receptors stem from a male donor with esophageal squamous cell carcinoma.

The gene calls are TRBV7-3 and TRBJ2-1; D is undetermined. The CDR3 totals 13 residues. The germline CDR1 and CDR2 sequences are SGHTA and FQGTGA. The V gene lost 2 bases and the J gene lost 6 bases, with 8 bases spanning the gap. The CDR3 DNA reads TGTGCCAGCAGCTTACAGGCTGCCAATGAGCAGTTCTTC. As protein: CASSLQAANEQFF.

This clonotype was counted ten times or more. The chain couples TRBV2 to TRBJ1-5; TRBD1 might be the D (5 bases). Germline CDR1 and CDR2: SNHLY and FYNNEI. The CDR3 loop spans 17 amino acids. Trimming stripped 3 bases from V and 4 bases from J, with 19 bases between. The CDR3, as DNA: TGTGCCAGCAGTGATAAAGGGACCGCAGCTGTTAATCAGCCCCAGCATTTT. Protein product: CASSDKGTAAVNQPQHF.

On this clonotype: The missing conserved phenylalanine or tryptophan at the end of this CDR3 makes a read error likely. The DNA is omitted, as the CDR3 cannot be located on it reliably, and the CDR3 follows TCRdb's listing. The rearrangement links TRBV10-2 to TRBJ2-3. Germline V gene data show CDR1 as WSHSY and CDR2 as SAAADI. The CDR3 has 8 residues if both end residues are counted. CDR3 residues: CASSESTS.

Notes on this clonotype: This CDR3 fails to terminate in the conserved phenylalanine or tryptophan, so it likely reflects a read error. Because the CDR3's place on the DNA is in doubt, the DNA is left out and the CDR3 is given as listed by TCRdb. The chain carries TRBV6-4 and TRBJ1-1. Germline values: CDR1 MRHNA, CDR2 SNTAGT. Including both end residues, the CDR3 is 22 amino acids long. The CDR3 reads CASSSTEGLAGERLKTFSTSAP.

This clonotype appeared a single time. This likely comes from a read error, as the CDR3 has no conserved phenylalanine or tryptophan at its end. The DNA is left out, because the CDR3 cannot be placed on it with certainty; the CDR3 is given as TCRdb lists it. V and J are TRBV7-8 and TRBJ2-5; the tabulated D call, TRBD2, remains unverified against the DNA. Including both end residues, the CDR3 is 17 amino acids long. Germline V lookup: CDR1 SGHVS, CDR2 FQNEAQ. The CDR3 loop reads CASSQRRDSNYEQYFGS.

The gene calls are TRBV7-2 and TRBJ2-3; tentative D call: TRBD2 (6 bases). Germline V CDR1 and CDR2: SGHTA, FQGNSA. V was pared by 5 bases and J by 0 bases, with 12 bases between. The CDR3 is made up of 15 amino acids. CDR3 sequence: CASSPDYLSTDTQYF. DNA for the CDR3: TGTGCCAGCAGCCCGGACTACCTTAGCACAGATACGCAGTATTTT.

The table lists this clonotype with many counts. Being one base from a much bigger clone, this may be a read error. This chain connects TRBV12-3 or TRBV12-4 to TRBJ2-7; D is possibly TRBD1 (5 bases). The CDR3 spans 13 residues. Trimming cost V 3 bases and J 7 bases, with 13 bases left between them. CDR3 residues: CASSFRGNNEQYF. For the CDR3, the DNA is TGTGCCAGCAGTTTTAGGGGAAACAATGAGCAGTACTTC.

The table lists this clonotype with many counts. CDR3 protein: CAISEEDTGELFF. CDR3 coding DNA: TGTGCCATCAGTGAGGAGGACACCGGGGAGCTGTTTTTT. The chain combines TRBV10-3 with TRBJ2-2; D call uncertain. Germline V lookup: CDR1 ENHRY, CDR2 SYGVKD. The V gene lost 2 bases and the J gene lost 3 bases, with 4 bases spanning the gap. The CDR3 runs 13 residues.

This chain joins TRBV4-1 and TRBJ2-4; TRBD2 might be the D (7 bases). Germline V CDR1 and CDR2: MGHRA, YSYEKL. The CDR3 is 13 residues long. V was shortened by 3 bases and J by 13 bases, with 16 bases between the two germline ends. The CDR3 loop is CASSHRTGREQYF. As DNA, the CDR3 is TGCGCCAGCAGCCACCGTACAGGGAGGGAGCAGTACTTC.

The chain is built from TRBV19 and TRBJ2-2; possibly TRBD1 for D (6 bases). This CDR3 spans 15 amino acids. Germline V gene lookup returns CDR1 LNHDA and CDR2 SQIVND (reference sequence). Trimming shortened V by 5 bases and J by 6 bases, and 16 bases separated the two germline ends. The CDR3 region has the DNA TGTGCCAGTAGTCGCCGATCAACAGGGTCCGGGGAGCTGTTTTTT. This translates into CASSRRSTGSGELFF.

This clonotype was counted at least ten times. The CDR3 here is CAISESTGRASGYTF. As DNA, the CDR3 is TGTGCCATCAGTGAGTCGACAGGGAGGGCCTCAGGCTACACCTTC. The V and J genes are TRBV10-3 and TRBJ1-2; 7 bases are a match to TRBD1. Losses at the gene ends were 0 bases for V and 8 bases for J; bases not matched to a gene: 9. The germline V gene has CDR1 ENHRY and CDR2 SYGVKD. The CDR3 consists of 15 residues.

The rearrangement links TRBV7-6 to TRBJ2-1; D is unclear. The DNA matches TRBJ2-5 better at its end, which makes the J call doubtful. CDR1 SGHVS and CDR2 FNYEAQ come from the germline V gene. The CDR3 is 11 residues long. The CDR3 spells CASSLAETQYF. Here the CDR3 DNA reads TGTGCCAGCAGCTTAGCGGAGACCCAGTACTTC.

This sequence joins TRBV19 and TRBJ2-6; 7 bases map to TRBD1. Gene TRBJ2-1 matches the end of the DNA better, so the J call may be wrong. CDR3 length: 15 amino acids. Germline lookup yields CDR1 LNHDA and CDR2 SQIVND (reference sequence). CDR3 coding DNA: TGTGCCAGTACCACAATTTCGACAGGGCAAGGTGAGCAGTTCTTC. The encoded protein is CASTTISTGQGEQFF.

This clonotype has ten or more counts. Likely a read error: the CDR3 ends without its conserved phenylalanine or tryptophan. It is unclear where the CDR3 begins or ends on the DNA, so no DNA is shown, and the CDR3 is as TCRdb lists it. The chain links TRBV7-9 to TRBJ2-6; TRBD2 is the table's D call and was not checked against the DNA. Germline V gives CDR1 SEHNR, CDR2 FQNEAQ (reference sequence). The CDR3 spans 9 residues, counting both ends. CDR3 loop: CASSLYSGR.

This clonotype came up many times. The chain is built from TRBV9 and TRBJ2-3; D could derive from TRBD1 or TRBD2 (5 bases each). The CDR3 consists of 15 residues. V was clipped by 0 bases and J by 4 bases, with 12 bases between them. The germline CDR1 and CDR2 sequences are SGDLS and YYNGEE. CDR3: CASSVGFGASDTQYF. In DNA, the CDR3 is TGTGCCAGCAGCGTAGGATTCGGGGCTTCAGATACGCAGTATTTT.

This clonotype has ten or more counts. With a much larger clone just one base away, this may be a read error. CDR3 sequence reads: CASSERARTHEQYF. CDR3 DNA: TGTGCCAGCAGTGAACGGGCTAGGACCCATGAGCAGTACTTC. The chain recombines TRBV6-1 with TRBJ2-7, with D unresolved. CDR3 size: 14 residues. Trimming stripped 2 bases from V and 7 bases from J, with 15 bases between. Germline CDR1 and CDR2: MNHNS and SASEGT.

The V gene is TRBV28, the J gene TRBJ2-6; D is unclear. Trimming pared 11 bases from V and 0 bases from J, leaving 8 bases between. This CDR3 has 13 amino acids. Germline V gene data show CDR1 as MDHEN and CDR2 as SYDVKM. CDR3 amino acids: CASVLSGANVLTF. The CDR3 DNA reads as TGTGCCTCGGTCCTCTCTGGGGCCAACGTCCTGACTTTC.

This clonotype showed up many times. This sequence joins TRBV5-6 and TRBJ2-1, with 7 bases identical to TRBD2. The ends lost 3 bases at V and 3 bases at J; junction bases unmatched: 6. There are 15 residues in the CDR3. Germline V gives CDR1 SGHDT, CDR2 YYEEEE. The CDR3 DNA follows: TGTGCCAGCAGCTCAATCGGGGGGTACTACAATGAGCAGTTCTTC. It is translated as CASSSIGGYYNEQFF.

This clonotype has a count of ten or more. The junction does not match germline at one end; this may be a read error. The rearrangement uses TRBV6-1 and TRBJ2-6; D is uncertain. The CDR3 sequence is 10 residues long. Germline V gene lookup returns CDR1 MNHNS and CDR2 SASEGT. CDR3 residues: CASSTSAPAF. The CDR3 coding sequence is TGTGCCAGCAGCACATCCGCTCCAGCCTTC.

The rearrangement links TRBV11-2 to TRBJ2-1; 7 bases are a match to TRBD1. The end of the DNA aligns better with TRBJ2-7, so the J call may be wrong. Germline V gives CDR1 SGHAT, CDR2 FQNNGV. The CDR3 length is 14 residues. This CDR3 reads CASSTVQGFYEQYF. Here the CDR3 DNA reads TGTGCCAGCAGCACCGTACAGGGGTTCTACGAGCAGTACTTC.

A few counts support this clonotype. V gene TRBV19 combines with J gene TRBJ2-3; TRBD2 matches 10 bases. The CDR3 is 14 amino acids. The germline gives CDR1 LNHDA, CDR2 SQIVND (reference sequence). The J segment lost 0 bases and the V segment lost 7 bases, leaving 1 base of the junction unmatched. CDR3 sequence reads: CASIAGGSTDTQYF. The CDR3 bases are TGTGCCAGTATAGCGGGGGGTAGCACAGATACGCAGTATTTT.

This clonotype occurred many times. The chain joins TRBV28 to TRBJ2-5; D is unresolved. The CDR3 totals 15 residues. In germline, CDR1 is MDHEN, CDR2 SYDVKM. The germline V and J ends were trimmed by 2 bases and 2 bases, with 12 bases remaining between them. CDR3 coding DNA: TGTGCCAGCAGTTTAGCTCTTGCGGAGCAAGAGACCCAGTACTTC. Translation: CASSLALAEQETQYF.

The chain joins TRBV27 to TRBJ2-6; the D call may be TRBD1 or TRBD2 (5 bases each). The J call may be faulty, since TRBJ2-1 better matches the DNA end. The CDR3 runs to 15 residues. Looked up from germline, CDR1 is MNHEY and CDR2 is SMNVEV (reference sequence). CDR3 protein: CASSPNGGVPETQFF. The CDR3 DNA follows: TGTGCCAGCAGTCCCAATGGGGGAGTACCTGAGACCCAGTTCTTC.

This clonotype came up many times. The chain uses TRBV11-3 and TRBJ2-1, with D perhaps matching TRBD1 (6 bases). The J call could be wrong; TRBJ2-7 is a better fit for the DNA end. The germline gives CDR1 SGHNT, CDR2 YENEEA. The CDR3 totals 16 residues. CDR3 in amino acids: CASSLDAGVSYNEQYF. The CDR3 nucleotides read TGTGCCAGCAGCTTAGATGCAGGGGTCTCCTACAATGAGCAGTACTTC.